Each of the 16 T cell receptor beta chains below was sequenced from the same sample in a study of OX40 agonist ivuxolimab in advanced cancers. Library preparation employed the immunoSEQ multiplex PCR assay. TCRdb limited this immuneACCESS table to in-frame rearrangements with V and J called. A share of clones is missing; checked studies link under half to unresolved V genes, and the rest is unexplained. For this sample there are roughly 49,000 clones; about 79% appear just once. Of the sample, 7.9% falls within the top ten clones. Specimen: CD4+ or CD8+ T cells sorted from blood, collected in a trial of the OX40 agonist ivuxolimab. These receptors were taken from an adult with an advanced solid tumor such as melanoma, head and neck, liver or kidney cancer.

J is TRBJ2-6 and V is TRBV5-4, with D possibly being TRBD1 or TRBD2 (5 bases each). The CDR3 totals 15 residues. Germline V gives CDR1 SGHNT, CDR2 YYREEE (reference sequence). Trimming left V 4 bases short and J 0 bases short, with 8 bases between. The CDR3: CASSRDASGANVLTF. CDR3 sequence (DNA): TGTGCCAGCAGCAGGGACGCCTCTGGGGCCAACGTCCTGACTTTC.

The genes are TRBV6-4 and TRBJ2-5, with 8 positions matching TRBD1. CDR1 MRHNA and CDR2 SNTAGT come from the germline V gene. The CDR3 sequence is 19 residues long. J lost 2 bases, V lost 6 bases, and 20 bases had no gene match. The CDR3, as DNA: TGTGCCAGCAGGGTACACCGGGACAGGTTAGCGGCCGCGCAAGAGACCCAGTACTTC. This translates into CASRVHRDRLAAAQETQYF.

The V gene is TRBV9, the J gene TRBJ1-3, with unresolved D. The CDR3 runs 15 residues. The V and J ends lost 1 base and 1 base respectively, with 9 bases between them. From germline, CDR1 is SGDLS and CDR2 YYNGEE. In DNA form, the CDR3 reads TGTGCCAGCAGCGTACTTTGGGAGTCTGGAAACACCATATATTTT. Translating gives CASSVLWESGNTIYF. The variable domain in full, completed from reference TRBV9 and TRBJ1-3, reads DSGVTQTPKHLITATGQRVTLRCSPRSGDLSVYWYQQSLDQGLQFLIQYYNGEERAKGNILERFSAQQFPDLHSELNLSSLELGDSALYFCASSVLWESGNTIYFGEGSWLTVV.

CDR3 sequence reads: CASSLPSTLVSGYEQYF. CDR3 coding DNA: TGTGCCAGCAGCTTGCCCAGCACCCTAGTTTCGGGCTACGAGCAGTACTTC. The J gene is TRBJ2-7, the V gene TRBV5-8; no clear D gene. The CDR3 length is 17 residues. V was cut by 1 base and J by 3 bases, with 20 bases left in between. Germline CDR1 and CDR2: SGHTS and YDEGEE. Filled out from reference TRBV5-8 and TRBJ2-7, the complete variable domain reads EAGVTQSPTHLIKTRGQQATLRCSPISGHTSVYWYQQALGLGLQFLLWYDEGEERNRGNFPPRFSGRQFPNYSSELNVNALELEDSALYLCASSLPSTLVSGYEQYFGPGTRLTVT.

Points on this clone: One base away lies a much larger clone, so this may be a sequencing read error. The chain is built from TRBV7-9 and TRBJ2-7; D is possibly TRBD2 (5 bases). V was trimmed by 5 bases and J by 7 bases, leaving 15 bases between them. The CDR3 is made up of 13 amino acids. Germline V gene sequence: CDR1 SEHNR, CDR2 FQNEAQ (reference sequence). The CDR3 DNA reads TGTGCCAGCAGCCGGGGTTCCGGCTATGAGCAGTACTTC. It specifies CASSRGSGYEQYF.

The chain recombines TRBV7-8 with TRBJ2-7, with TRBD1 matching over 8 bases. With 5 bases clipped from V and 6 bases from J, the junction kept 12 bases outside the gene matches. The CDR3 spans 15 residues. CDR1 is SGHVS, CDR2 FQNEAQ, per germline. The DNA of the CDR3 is TGTGCCAGCAGCCCATACGCTGGAGACAGGGGCGAGCAGTACTTC. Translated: CASSPYAGDRGEQYF.

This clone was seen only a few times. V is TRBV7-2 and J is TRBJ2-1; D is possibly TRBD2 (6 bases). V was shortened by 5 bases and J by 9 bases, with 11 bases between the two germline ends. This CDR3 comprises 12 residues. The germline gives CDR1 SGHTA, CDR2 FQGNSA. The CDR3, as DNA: TGTGCCAGCAGCCCTACTAGCACTGAGCAGTTCTTC. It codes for CASSPTSTEQFF.

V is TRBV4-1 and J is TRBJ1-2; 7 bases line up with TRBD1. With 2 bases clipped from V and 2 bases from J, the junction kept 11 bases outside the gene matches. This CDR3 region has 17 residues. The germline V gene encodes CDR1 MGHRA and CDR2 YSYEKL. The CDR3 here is CASSQSSLPGQNYGYTF. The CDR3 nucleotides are TGCGCCAGCAGCCAAAGCTCCCTACCGGGACAGAACTATGGCTACACCTTC.

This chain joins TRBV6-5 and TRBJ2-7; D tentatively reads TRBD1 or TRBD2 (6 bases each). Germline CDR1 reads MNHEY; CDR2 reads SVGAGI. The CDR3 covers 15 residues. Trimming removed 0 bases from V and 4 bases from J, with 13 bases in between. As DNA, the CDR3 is TGTGCCAGCAGTTACTCGGGGGGCGAAGGATACGAGCAGTACTTC. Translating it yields CASSYSGGEGYEQYF.

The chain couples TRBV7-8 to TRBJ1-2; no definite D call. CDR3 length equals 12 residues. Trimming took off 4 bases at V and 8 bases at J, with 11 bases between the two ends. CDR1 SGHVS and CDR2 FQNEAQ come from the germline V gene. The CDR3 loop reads CASSSPDLGYTF. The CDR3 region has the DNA TGTGCCAGCAGCTCCCCTGACCTGGGCTACACCTTC.

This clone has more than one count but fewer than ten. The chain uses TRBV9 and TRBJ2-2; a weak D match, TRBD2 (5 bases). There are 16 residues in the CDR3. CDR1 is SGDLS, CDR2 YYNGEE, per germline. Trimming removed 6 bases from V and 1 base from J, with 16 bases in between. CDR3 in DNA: TGTGCCAGCACCGAAGGGAGCCGACTGAACACCGGGGAGCTGTTTTTT. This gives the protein CASTEGSRLNTGELFF.

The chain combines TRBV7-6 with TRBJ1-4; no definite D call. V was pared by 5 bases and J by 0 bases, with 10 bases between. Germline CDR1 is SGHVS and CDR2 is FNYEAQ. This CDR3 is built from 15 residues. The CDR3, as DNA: TGTGCCAGCAGCCCAAACAGTGCAACTAATGAAAAACTGTTTTTT. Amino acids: CASSPNSATNEKLFF.

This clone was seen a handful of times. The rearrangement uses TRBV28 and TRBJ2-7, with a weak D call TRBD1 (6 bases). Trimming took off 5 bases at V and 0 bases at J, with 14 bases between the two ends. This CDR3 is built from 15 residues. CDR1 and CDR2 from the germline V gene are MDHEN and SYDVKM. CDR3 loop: CASSLPRDISYEQYF. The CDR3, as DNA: TGTGCCAGCAGTCTACCTAGGGACATCTCCTACGAGCAGTACTTC.

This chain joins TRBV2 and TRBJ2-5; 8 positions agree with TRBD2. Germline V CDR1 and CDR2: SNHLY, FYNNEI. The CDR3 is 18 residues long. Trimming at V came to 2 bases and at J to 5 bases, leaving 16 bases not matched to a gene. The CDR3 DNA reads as TGTGCCAGCAGTGAATTGGAGGCGGGACTAGGAGGGTGGGAGACCCAGTACTTC. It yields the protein CASSELEAGLGGWETQYF.

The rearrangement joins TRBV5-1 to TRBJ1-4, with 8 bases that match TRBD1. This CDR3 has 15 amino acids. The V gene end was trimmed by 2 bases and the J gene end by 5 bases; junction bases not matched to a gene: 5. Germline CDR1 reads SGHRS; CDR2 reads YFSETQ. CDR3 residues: CASSFYQGANEKLFF. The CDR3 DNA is TGCGCCAGCAGCTTCTACCAGGGGGCGAATGAAAAACTGTTTTTT.

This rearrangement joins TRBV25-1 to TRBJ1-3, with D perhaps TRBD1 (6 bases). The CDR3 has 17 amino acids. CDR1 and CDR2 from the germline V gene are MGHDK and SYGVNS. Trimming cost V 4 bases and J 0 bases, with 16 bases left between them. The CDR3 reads CASSGLQGILSGNTIYF. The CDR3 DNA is TGTGCCAGCAGTGGCCTACAGGGAATCCTCTCTGGAAACACCATATATTTT.